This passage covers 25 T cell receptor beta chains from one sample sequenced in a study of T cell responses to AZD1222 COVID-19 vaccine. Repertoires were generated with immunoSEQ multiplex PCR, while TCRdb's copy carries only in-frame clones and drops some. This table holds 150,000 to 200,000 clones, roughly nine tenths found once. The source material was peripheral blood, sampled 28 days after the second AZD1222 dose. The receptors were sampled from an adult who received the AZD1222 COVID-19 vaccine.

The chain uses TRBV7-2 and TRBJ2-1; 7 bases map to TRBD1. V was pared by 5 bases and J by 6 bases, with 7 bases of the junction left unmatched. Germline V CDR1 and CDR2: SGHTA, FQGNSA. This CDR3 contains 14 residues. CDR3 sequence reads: CASSGWTGGNEQFF. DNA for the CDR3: TGTGCCAGCAGCGGGTGGACAGGCGGCAATGAGCAGTTCTTC.

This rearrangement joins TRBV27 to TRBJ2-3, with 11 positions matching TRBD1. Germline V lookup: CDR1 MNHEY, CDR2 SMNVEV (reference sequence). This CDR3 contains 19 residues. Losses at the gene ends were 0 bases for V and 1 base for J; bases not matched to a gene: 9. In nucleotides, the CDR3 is TGTGCCAGCAGTTTATCAGGGACAGGGGGAATTCCTGGCACAGATACGCAGTATTTT. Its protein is CASSLSGTGGIPGTDTQYF.

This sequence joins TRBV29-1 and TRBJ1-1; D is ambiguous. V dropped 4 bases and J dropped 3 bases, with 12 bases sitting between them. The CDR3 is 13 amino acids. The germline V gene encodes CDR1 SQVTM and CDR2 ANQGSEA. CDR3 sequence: CSVVRDSDTEAFF. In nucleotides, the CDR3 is TGCAGCGTTGTTAGGGATTCGGACACTGAAGCTTTCTTT.

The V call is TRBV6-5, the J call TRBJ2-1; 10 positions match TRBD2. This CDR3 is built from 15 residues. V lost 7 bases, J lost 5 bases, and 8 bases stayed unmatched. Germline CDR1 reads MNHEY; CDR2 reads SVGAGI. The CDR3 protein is CASIHLAGEHNEQFF. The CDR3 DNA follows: TGTGCCAGCATTCATCTAGCGGGGGAACACAATGAGCAGTTCTTC.

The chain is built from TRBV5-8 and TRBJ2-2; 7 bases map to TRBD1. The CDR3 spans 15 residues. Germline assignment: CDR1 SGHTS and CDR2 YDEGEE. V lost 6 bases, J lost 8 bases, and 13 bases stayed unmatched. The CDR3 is CASTPGTAVSGELFF. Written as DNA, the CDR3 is TGTGCCAGCACCCCCGGGACAGCGGTTTCAGGGGAGCTGTTTTTT.

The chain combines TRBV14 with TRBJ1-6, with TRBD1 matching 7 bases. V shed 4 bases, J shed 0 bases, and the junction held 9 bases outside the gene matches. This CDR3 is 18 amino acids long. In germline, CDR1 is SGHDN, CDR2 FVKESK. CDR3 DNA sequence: TGTGCCAGCAGCCGCAAGGGACAGTGGAGCTCCTATAATTCACCCCTCCACTTT. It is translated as CASSRKGQWSSYNSPLHF.

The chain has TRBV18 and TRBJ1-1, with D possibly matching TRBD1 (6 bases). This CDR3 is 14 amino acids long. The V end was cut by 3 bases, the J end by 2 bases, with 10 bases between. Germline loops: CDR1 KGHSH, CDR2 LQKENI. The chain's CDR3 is CASSPDRSNTEAFF. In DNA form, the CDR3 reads TGTGCCAGCTCACCTGACAGGAGCAACACTGAAGCTTTCTTT.

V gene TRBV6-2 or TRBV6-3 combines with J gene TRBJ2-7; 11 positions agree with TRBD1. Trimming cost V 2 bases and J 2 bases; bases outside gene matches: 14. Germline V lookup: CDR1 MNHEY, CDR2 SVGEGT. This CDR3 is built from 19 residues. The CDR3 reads CASSYAPGTGGQDPYEQYF. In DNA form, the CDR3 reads TGTGCCAGCAGTTACGCCCCCGGGACAGGGGGGCAAGATCCCTACGAGCAGTACTTC.

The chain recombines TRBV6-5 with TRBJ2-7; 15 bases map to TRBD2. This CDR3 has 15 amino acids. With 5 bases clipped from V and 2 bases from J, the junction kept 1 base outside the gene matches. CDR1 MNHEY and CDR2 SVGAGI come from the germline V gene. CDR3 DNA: TGTGCCAGCAGTCGGACTAGCGGGGGGGCCTACGAGCAGTACTTC. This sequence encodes CASSRTSGGAYEQYF.

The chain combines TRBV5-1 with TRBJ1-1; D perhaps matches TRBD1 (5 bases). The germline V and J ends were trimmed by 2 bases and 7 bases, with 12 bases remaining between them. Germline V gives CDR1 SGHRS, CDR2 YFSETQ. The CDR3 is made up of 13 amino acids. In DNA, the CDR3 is TGCGCCAGCAGCTTTTCCCCACAGGTTGAAGCTTTCTTT. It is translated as CASSFSPQVEAFF.

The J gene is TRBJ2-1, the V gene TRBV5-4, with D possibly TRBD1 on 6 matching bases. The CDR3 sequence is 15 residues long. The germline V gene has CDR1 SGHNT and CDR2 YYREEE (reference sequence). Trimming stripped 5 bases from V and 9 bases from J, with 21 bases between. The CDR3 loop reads CASSLPTGQRGEQFF. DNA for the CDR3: TGTGCCAGCAGTCTTCCCACCGGACAGAGGGGTGAGCAGTTCTTC.

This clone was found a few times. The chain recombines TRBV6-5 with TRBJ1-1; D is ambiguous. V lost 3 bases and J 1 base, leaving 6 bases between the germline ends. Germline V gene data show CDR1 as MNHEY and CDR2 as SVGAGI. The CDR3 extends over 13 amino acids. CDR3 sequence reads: CASSYNGNTEAFF. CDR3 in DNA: TGTGCCAGCAGTTATAACGGGAACACTGAAGCTTTCTTT.

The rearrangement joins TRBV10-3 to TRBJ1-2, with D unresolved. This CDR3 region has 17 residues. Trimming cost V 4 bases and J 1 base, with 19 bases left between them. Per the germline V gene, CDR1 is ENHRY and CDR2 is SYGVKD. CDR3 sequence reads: CAISGAQQDGNNYGYTF. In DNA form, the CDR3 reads TGTGCCATCAGTGGGGCCCAACAAGACGGAAATAACTATGGCTACACCTTC.

The CDR3 region is CASSRGTSGLTDTQYF. The CDR3 DNA reads as TGTGCCAGCAGCCGGGGGACTAGCGGACTCACAGATACGCAGTATTTT. This chain uses TRBV5-4 with TRBJ2-3; TRBD2 matches 11 bases. The CDR3 is 16 residues long. In germline, CDR1 is SGHNT, CDR2 YYREEE (reference sequence). Trimming at V came to 4 bases and at J to 2 bases, leaving 6 bases not matched to a gene.

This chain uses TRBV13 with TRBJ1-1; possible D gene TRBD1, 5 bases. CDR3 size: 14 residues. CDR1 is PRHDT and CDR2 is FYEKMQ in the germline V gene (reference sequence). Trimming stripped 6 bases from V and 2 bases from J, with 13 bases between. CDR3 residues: CASSPSRGNTEAFF. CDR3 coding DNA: TGTGCCAGCAGTCCAAGTAGGGGAAACACTGAAGCTTTCTTT.

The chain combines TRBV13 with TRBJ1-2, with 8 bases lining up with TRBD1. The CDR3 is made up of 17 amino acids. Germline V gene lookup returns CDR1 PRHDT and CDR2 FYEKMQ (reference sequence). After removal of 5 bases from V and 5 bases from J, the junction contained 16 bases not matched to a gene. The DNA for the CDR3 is TGTGCCAGCAGCCCCCGACAGGGGTACAGCTTACCTTATGGCTACACCTTC. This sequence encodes CASSPRQGYSLPYGYTF.

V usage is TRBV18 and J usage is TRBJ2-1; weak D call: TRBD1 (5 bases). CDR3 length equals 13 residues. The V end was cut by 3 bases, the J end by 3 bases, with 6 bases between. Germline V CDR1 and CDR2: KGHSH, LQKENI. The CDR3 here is CASSPTVYNEQFF. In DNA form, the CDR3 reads TGTGCCAGCTCACCGACAGTCTACAATGAGCAGTTCTTC.

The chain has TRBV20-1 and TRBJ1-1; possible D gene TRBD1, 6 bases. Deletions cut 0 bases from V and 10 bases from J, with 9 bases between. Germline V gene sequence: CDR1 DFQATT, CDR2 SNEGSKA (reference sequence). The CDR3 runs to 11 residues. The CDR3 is CSAREGGGAFF. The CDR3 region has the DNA TGCAGTGCTAGAGAAGGAGGGGGAGCTTTCTTT.

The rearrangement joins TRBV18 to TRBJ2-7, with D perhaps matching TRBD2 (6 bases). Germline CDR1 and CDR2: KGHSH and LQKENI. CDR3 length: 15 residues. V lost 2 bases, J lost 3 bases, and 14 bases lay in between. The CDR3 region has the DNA TGTGCCAGCTCACCAACCGGGACGGGAGTCTACGAGCAGTACTTC. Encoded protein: CASSPTGTGVYEQYF.

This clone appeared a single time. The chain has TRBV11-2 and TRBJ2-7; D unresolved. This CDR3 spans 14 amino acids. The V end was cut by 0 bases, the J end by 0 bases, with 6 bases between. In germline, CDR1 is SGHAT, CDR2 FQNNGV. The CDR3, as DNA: TGTGCCAGCAGCTTAGAAAGTTACTCCTACGAGCAGTACTTC. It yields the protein CASSLESYSYEQYF.

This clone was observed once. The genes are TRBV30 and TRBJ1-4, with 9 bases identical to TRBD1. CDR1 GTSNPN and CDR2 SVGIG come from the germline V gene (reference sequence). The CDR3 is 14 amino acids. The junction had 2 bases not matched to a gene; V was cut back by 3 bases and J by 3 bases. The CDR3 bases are TGTGCCTGGAGAAGGGACAGGGCTAATGAAAAACTGTTTTTT. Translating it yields CAWRRDRANEKLFF. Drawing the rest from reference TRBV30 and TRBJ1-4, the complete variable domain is SQTIHQWPATLVQPVGSPLSLECTVEGTSNPNLYWYRQAAGRGLQLLFYSVGIGQISSEVPQNLSASRPQDRQFILSSKKLLLSDSGFYLCAWRRDRANEKLFFGSGTQLSVL.

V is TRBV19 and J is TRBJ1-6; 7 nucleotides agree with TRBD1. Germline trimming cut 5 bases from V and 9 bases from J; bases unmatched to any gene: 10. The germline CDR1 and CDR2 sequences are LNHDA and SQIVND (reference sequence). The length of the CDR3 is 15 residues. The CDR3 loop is CASSPRGGLGSPLHF. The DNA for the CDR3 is TGTGCCAGTAGTCCAAGAGGGGGCCTCGGTTCACCCCTCCACTTT.

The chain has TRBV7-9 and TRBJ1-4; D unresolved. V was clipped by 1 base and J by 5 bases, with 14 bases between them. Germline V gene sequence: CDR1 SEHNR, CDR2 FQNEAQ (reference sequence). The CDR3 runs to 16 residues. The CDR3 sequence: CASSLVLGMVNEKLFF. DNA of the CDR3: TGTGCCAGCAGCTTAGTTTTGGGGATGGTGAATGAAAAACTGTTTTTT.

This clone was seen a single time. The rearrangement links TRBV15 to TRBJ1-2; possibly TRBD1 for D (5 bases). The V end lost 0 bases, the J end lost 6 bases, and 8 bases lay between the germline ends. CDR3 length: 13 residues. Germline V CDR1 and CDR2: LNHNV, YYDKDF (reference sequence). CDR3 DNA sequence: TGTGCCACCAGCAGAGAGATGGGGGATGGCTACACCTTC. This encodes CATSREMGDGYTF.

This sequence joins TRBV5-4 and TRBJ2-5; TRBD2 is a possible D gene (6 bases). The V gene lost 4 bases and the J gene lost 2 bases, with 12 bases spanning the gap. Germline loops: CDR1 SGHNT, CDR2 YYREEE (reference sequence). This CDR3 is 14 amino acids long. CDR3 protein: CASSPGTFQETQYF. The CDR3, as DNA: TGTGCCAGCAGCCCCGGGACTTTTCAAGAGACCCAGTACTTC. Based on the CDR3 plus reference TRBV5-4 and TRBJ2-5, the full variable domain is ETGVTQSPTHLIKTRGQQVTLRCSSQSGHNTVSWYQQALGQGPQFIFQYYREEENGRGNFPPRFSGLQFPNYSSELNVNALELDDSALYLCASSPGTFQETQYFGPGTRLLVL.